What follows is one T cell receptor beta chain and its context. Germline CDR1 is MNHNS and CDR2 is SASEGT. The V and J ends lost 2 bases and 0 bases respectively, with 8 bases between them. This CDR3 is built from 15 residues. Participant-reported clinical history was the basis for cohort assignment. Clones were sequenced by immunoSEQ multiplex PCR, and TCRdb holds only the in-frame ones, with some missing. The data contain under 300,000 clones, 86% of them singletons. This record comes from a study of blood T cell repertoires in COVID-19. Study as a whole: The United States, Italy and Spain supplied acute and convalescent COVID-19 samples.

This chain uses TRBV6-1 with TRBJ1-5; D not certain. This sequence originates from a woman aged 40 to 55 with acute COVID-19. The sample consisted of PBMCs or T cells enriched from blood (not recorded which). The CDR3 protein is CASSEMEYSNQPQHF. The CDR3 DNA reads TGTGCCAGCAGTGAAATGGAGTATAGCAATCAGCCCCAGCATTTT.